The rows below give T cell receptor beta chains drawn from one sample of a study of blood T cell repertoires in COVID-19. Method: immunoSEQ multiplex PCR; TCRdb's copy keeps in-frame clones and lacks some. The repertoire consists of more than 13,000 clones, with roughly 91% occurring once and the leading ten covering over 2%. The material sequenced was peripheral blood. These receptors came from a woman in her 70s in a cohort sampled during active or convalescent COVID-19. Both conserved end residues are trimmed from each CDR3. The D gene is left open where the match is weak. Some rows have no size entry. The others give once, few or many, or a class for an expanded clone.

TRBD1,TRBV29-1,.,SVDPGGTEAF
TRBD2,TRBV18,.,ASSSGGGRVEQY
TRBD1,TRBV3-1/TRBV3-2,.,ASSQGTGDYEQY
TRBD1,TRBV4-1,.,ASSQEVGTGAYEQY
TRBD1,TRBV19,.,ASSILGQGLVKSTNYGYT
.,TRBV28,.,ASSFFVSGGDTQY
.,TRBV7-9,.,ASSEGLTYGYT
.,TRBV7-3,once,ASSPVAYGDTQY
.,TRBV7-6,.,ASSVPLVEETQY
TRBD1,TRBV6-2/TRBV6-3,.,ASSGQGPISTNEKLF
.,TRBV7-2,.,ASSLGAGMNTEAF
.,TRBV4-3,.,ASSPTRTETYEQY
TRBD1,TRBV18,.,ASSPTGAVQPQH
.,TRBV2,.,ASSVPGGVRDTEAF
.,TRBV19,.,ACTRELKSEAF
TRBD2,TRBV9,.,ASSVGLAGGIQETQY
.,TRBV6-5,.,ASSYSNSRLETQY
.,TRBV18,.,ASSPPPAFLSNYGYT
TRBD2,TRBV20-1,.,SASGHLAGADEQF
.,TRBV27,.,ASSFAYRVRNYGYT
.,TRBV2,.,ASKEWRAGGTDTQY
TRBD1,TRBV12-3/TRBV12-4,.,ASRLTGQSPQH
.,TRBV5-6,.,ASSSRNDRKDQPQH
TRBD2,TRBV28,.,ASSLVAGVYEQY
.,TRBV10-3,.,AIRGQSNQPQH
TRBD2,TRBV11-3,.,ASSLGSGGPAYEQY
.,TRBV6-2/TRBV6-3,.,ASSFHSVAGEAF
.,TRBV30,.,AWSTGTVRLVFDETQY
.,TRBV19,.,ASSLGISTNEKLF
TRBD2,TRBV9,.,ASSVAGGYDTQY
.,TRBV29-1,.,SVAMGLSNSPLH
.,TRBV30,once,AWSTGGIPTEAF
.,TRBV2,.,ASRETVTKNIQY
.,TRBV7-6,.,ASSLGPQGRNTIY
TRBD2,TRBV6-1,.,ASSEWDGGAFEQF
TRBD1,TRBV7-2,.,ASSQDRGLAKNIQY
.,TRBV28,.,ASSSTGYYGYT
.,TRBV27,.,ASSPRRDAYEQY
TRBD1,TRBV10-2,.,ASSRDSYGYT
.,TRBV19,.,ASSIAQGRGTF